This TCR beta chain was observed in a study of beta chain features in type 1 diabetes. Trimming cost V 5 bases and J 2 bases; bases outside gene matches: 3. From germline, CDR1 is SGHAT and CDR2 FQNNGV. The length of the CDR3 is 14 residues. The investigators reverse transcribed all of the isolated RNA, so they sequenced expressed TCRB transcripts. Repertoires were generated with immunoSEQ multiplex PCR, while TCRdb's copy carries only in-frame clones and drops some. Of over 65,000 clones detected, under 35% appear once; the ten largest clones hold 0.4% to 0.55%. Sample: stem cell memory CD4+ T cells from blood. The chain carries TRBV11-2 and TRBJ2-3; 8 bases map to TRBD1. This sequence originates from a woman between 18 and 30 years old in good health. The CDR3 sequence: CASSRTGSTDTQYF. The DNA of the CDR3 is TGTGCCAGCAGCAGGACAGGGTCCACAGATACGCAGTATTTT.